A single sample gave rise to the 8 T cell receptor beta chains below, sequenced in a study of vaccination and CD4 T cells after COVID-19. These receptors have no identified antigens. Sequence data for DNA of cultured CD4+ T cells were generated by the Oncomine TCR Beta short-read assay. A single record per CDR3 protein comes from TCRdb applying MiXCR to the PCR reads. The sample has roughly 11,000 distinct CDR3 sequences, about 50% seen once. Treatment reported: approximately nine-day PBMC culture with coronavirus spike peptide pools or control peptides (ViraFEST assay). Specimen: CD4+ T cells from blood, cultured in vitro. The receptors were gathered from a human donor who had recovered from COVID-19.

DNA for the CDR3: TGTGCCTGGAGACGGGGGAGGGGTACCTACGAGCAGTACTTC. This sequence encodes CAWRRGRGTYEQYF. The genes are TRBV30 and TRBJ2-7, with TRBD2 identical over 7 bases. V lost 3 bases and J lost 2; bases outside the gene matches: 7. The germline V gene has CDR1 GTSNPN and CDR2 SVGIG (reference sequence). The CDR3 consists of 14 residues.

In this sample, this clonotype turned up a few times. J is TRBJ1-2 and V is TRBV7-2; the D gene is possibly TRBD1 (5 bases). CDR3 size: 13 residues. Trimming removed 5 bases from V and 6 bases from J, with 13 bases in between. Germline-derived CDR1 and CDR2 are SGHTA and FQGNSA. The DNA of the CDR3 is TGTGCCAGCAGCCCCAGGGCCTCTGATGGCTACACCTTC. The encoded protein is CASSPRASDGYTF.

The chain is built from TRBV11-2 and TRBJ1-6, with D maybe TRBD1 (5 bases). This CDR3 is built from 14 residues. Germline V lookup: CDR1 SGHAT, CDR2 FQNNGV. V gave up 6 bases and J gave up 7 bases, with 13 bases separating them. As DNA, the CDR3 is TGTGCCAGCAGACTACGTGGGGCCAATTCACCCCTCCACTTT. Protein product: CASRLRGANSPLHF.

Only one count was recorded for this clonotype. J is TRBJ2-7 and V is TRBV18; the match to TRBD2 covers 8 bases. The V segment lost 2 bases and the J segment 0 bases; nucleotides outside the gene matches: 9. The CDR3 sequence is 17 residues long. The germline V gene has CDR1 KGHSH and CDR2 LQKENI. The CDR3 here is CASSPSMGGGYSYEQYF. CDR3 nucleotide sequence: TGTGCCAGCTCACCATCTATGGGCGGGGGGTACTCCTACGAGCAGTACTTC.

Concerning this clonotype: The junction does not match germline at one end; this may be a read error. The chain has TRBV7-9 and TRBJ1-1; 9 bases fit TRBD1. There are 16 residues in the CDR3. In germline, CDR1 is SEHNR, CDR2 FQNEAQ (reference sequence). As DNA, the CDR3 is TGTGCCAGCAGAACCGGGACAGGGAGGGTCAACACCGAAGCTTTCTTT. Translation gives CASRTGTGRVNTEAFF. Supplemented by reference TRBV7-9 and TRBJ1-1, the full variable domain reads DTGVSQNPRHKITKRGQNVTFRCDPISEHNRLYWYRQTLGQGPEFLTYFQNEAQLEKSRLLSDRFSAERPKGSFSTLEIQRTEQGDSAMYLCASRTGTGRVNTEAFFGQGTRLTVV.

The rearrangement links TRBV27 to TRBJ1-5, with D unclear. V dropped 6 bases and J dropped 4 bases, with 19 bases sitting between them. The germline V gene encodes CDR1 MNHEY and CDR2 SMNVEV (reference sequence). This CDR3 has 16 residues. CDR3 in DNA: TGTGCCAGCAGACCAACCATGATATTAAGAAATCAGCCCCAGCATTTT. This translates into CASRPTMILRNQPQHF.

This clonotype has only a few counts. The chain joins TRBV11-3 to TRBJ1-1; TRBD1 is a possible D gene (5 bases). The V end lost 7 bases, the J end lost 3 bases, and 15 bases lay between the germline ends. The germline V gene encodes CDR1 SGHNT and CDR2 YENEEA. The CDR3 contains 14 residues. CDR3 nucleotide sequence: TGTGCCAGCAAAGTGAACCGGGGGGACACTGAAGCTTTCTTT. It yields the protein CASKVNRGDTEAFF.

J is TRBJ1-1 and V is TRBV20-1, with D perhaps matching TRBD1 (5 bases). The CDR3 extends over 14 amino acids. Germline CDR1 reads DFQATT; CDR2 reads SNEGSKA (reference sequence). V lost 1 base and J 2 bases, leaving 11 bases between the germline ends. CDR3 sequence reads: CSARVQGPNTEAFF. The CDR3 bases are TGCAGTGCTAGAGTCCAGGGACCTAACACTGAAGCTTTCTTT.